A selection of T cell receptor beta chains follows, all from one sample in a study of blood T cell repertoires in COVID-19. Only in-frame clones appear in the TCRdb table, and some are missing; sequencing was by immunoSEQ multiplex PCR. In the table there are about 110,000 clones, about two thirds of which are singletons. Specimen: peripheral blood. The source of these receptors is a woman in her 40s with acute or convalescent COVID-19. CDR3s include the opening cysteine and the closing phenylalanine or tryptophan. A D gene is named only where the DNA matches it firmly. The size of a clone is reported for some rows only, either as once, few or many, or as a class for expanded clones.

>TRBD1|TRBJ1-1|TRBV27|.
CASSFYPGQGNTEAFF
TGTGCCAGCAGTTTTTACCCGGGACAGGGGAACACTGAAGCTTTCTTT
>.|TRBJ2-1|TRBV24-1|.
CATSDRQPPSSYNEQFF
TGTGCCACCAGTGATCGACAGCCACCTAGCTCCTACAATGAGCAGTTCTTC
>.|TRBJ2-7|TRBV25-1|.
CASSPGRAGATYEQYF
TGTGCCAGCAGCCCCGGGCGGGCGGGCGCCACCTACGAGCAGTACTTC
>.|TRBJ2-3|TRBV6-2/TRBV6-3|.
CASSTQTRSDTDTQYF
TGTGCCAGCAGTACCCAGACTAGATCGGACACAGATACGCAGTATTTT
>.|TRBJ2-2|TRBV6-5|.
CASSYPTAANTGELFF
TGTGCCAGCAGTTACCCGACAGCCGCGAACACCGGGGAGCTGTTTTTT
>TRBD1|TRBJ1-2|TRBV6-5|.
CASSYSGQPNYGYTF
TGTGCCAGCAGTTACTCGGGACAGCCTAACTATGGCTACACCTTC
>TRBD1|TRBJ2-5|TRBV9|once
CASSVEPGQQETQYF
TGTGCCAGCAGCGTTGAACCGGGACAGCAAGAGACCCAGTACTTC
>TRBD1|TRBJ2-5|TRBV7-9|.
CASSLGTGRETQYF
TGTGCCAGCAGCTTAGGGACAGGGAGAGAGACCCAGTACTTC
>TRBD1|TRBJ2-3|TRBV6-5|.
CASRWTGSSTDTQYF
TGTGCCAGCAGATGGACAGGGAGCAGCACAGATACGCAGTATTTT
>TRBD1|TRBJ2-7|TRBV18|.
CASSPPGQGSFYEQYF
TGTGCCAGCTCACCACCGGGACAGGGGAGCTTCTACGAGCAGTACTTC
>.|TRBJ1-1|TRBV19|.
CASTEARAYTEAFF
TGTGCCAGTACCGAGGCCAGGGCATACACTGAAGCTTTCTTT
>.|TRBJ2-1|TRBV9|.
CASNYQGQGEQFF
TGTGCCAGCAATTATCAGGGGCAGGGTGAGCAGTTCTTC
>TRBD2|TRBJ2-3|TRBV9|.
CASSVAPGTNTDTQYF
TGTGCCAGCAGCGTAGCTCCAGGGACTAACACAGATACGCAGTATTTT
>TRBD1|TRBJ1-1|TRBV6-5|.
CASSMGQGLEAFF
TGTGCCAGCAGCATGGGACAGGGTCTCGAAGCTTTCTTT
>TRBD1|TRBJ1-6|TRBV12-3/TRBV12-4|.
CASTGQRGAPLHF
TGTGCCAGCACGGGACAGAGAGGGGCACCCCTCCACTTT
>TRBD1|TRBJ1-1|TRBV28|.
CASPAPQGAVGLDTEAFF
TGTGCCAGCCCTGCCCCCCAGGGGGCGGTAGGATTGGACACTGAAGCTTTCTTT
>TRBD1|TRBJ1-1|TRBV29-1|few
CSVEQGAVAFF
TGCAGCGTTGAACAGGGGGCCGTAGCTTTCTTT
>.|TRBJ2-5|TRBV7-3|.
CASSSGFQETQYF
TGTGCCAGCAGCTCCGGGTTTCAAGAGACCCAGTACTTC
>TRBD2|TRBJ2-3|TRBV5-4|.
CASSLAAGGRDTQYF
TGTGCCAGCAGCTTGGCCGCGGGGGGACGTGATACGCAGTATTTT
>.|TRBJ1-5|TRBV11-3|.
CASERGSSKDPQHF
TGTGCCAGTGAGCGGGGCTCCTCGAAAGACCCCCAGCATTTT
>.|TRBJ2-3|TRBV7-9|.
CASSFTRQDTQYF
TGTGCCAGCAGCTTTACCCGACAGGATACGCAGTATTTT
>.|TRBJ1-5|TRBV6-1|few
CASSEEGVRQPQHF
TGTGCCAGCAGTGAAGAAGGGGTTCGCCAGCCCCAGCATTTT
>TRBD2|TRBJ2-1|TRBV5-5|.
CARSWGLAGGKYEQFF
TGTGCCCGCAGCTGGGGACTAGCGGGGGGGAAGTATGAGCAGTTCTTC
>.|TRBJ2-1|TRBV5-1|.
CASSEDPRGGSYNEQFF
TGCGCCAGCAGTGAAGATCCCCGAGGGGGCTCCTACAATGAGCAGTTCTTC
>TRBD2|TRBJ2-1|TRBV15|.
CATSRSQRGGDVNEQFF
TGTGCCACCAGCAGATCCCAGCGGGGGGGTGATGTAAATGAGCAGTTCTTC
>.|TRBJ2-5|TRBV29-1|.
CSVDLGNRQETQYF
TGCAGCGTTGACCTAGGGAACAGGCAAGAGACCCAGTACTTC
>TRBD2|TRBJ2-5|TRBV27|.
CASSLSDAGGFETQYF
TGTGCCAGCAGTTTATCGGACGCCGGGGGGTTCGAGACCCAGTACTTC
>.|TRBJ1-1|TRBV10-3|.
CAITDTKGVSEAFF
TGTGCCATCACCGACACAAAGGGGGTCTCTGAAGCTTTCTTT
>TRBD1|TRBJ1-2|TRBV24-1|.
CATSDSWTGGYGYTF
TGTGCCACCAGTGATTCATGGACAGGGGGCTATGGCTACACCTTC
>TRBD1|TRBJ2-5|TRBV7-9|.
CASSIGQAITQETQYF
TGTGCCAGCAGCATCGGACAGGCAATTACCCAAGAGACCCAGTACTTC
>.|TRBJ1-1|TRBV19|once
CASSRGFVLGTEAFF
TGTGCCAGTAGCAGGGGCTTTGTTTTGGGCACTGAAGCTTTCTTT
>.|TRBJ1-1|TRBV5-1|few
CASSVSGKTEAFF
TGCGCCAGCAGCGTTTCAGGCAAAACTGAAGCTTTCTTT
>.|TRBJ2-7|TRBV7-8|.
CASSIQESYEQYF
TGTGCCAGCAGCATACAGGAGTCCTACGAGCAGTACTTC
>.|TRBJ2-1|TRBV29-1|.
CSGRDVNEQFF
TGCAGCGGGAGGGACGTCAATGAGCAGTTCTTC
>.|TRBJ2-3|TRBV7-3|.
CASSPTSATTDTQYF
TGTGCCAGCAGCCCAACTAGTGCAACCACAGATACGCAGTATTTT
>.|TRBJ2-6|TRBV6-1|.
CASSEKGTGANVLTF
TGTGCCAGCAGTGAAAAGGGGACTGGGGCCAACGTCCTGACTTTC
>.|TRBJ1-1|TRBV20-1|.
CSAHFRGEAFF
TGCAGTGCCCACTTCAGGGGAGAAGCTTTCTTT
>TRBD1|TRBJ1-5|TRBV24-1|.
CATRETGLNQPQHF
TGTGCCACCAGGGAGACAGGGTTGAATCAGCCCCAGCATTTT
>TRBD2|TRBJ2-3|TRBV9|.
CASSVEAGLSTDTQYF
TGTGCCAGCAGCGTAGAAGCGGGGCTTAGCACAGATACGCAGTATTTT
>.|TRBJ1-4|TRBV5-5|.
CASSPGGGLKLFF
TGTGCCAGCAGCCCCGGGGGGGGGCTAAAACTGTTTTTT
>TRBD1|TRBJ2-3|TRBV5-1|.
CASLGQNTDTQYF
TGCGCCAGCCTGGGACAGAACACAGATACGCAGTATTTT
>TRBD1|TRBJ2-1|TRBV2|.
CASMNRDRGNEQFF
TGTGCCAGTATGAACCGGGACAGGGGCAATGAGCAGTTCTTC
>TRBD2|TRBJ2-1|TRBV5-1|.
CASSSRLAGGVQNEQFF
TGCGCCAGCAGCTCGCGACTAGCGGGGGGGGTTCAGAATGAGCAGTTCTTC
>TRBD1|TRBJ2-5|TRBV29-1|.
CSTDRGYGEETQYF
TGCAGCACTGACAGGGGGTATGGTGAAGAGACCCAGTACTTC
>.|TRBJ2-2|TRBV9|.
CASSELDRRVGELFF
TGTGCCAGCAGCGAATTGGACAGAAGGGTCGGGGAGCTGTTTTTT
>.|TRBJ2-3|TRBV7-2|.
CASSIGGGSTDTQYF
TGTGCCAGCAGCATTGGGGGGGGCTCCACAGATACGCAGTATTTT
>.|TRBJ1-6|TRBV9|.
CASSLHIDFRPLHF
TGTGCCAGCAGCCTCCACATCGACTTTCGACCCCTCCACTTT
>TRBD1|TRBJ1-6|TRBV2|.
CASSESGQSSYNSPLHF
TGTGCCAGCAGTGAGTCGGGACAGAGCTCCTATAATTCACCCCTCCACTTT
>.|TRBJ2-3|TRBV6-5|.
CASSQGFPTDTQYF
TGTGCCAGCAGTCAGGGTTTTCCGACAGATACGCAGTATTTT
>.|TRBJ1-1|TRBV6-5|few
CASSRTLNTEAFF
TGTGCCAGCAGTCGGACATTAAACACTGAAGCTTTCTTT
>TRBD1|TRBJ1-1|TRBV2|.
CASTIGQGDEAFF
TGTGCCAGCACCATAGGACAGGGGGATGAAGCTTTCTTT
>TRBD1|TRBJ1-5|TRBV5-6|.
CASSLRTGNNQPQHF
TGTGCCAGCAGCTTAAGGACAGGCAACAATCAGCCCCAGCATTTT
>.|TRBJ1-5|TRBV24-1|.
CATSGSNSNQPQHF
TGTGCCACCAGTGGAAGCAATAGCAATCAGCCCCAGCATTTT
>.|TRBJ1-1|TRBV5-1|.
CASSLASGAGSSTEAFF
TGCGCCAGCAGCTTGGCCTCAGGGGCAGGAAGTAGCACTGAAGCTTTCTTT
>.|TRBJ2-2|TRBV2|.
CASKDGISGHGGELFF
TGTGCCAGCAAGGATGGGATTAGCGGTCATGGCGGGGAGCTGTTTTTT
>.|TRBJ1-1|TRBV27|few
CASSLWEPGGYRTEAFF
TGTGCCAGCAGTTTATGGGAACCGGGGGGCTACCGTACTGAAGCTTTCTTT
>TRBD1|TRBJ1-6|TRBV19|.
CASSIGGQFSPLHF
TGTGCCAGTAGTATAGGGGGACAGTTTTCACCCCTCCACTTT
>.|TRBJ2-5|TRBV7-6|.
CASSLGGQETQYF
TGTGCCAGCAGCTTGGGCGGGCAAGAGACCCAGTACTTC
>.|TRBJ1-1|TRBV6-2/TRBV6-3|.
CASSYSISGPEAFF
TGTGCCAGCAGTTACTCGATCAGCGGCCCTGAAGCTTTCTTT
>.|TRBJ1-1|TRBV19|.
CASSIEIDTEAFF
TGTGCCAGTAGTATCGAGATAGACACTGAAGCTTTCTTT